Sequencing of this T cell receptor (beta chain) was carried out in a study of T cells in Graves' hyperthyroidism and ophthalmopathy. Study observations and caveats: Model-based prediction identified ophthalmopathy a median around 6.7 months prior to its onset. Most clonotypes that expanded in the thyroid above 0.001 also showed up in blood.

As concerns this clonotype: Its matching antigen is unknown.

Exclusions: uncontrolled infection, other autoimmune disease, pregnancy, lactation. Clinicians diagnosed patients from clinical symptoms, serum thyroxine and TRAb, thyroid ultrasound and orbital computed tomography. Using RNA transcripts as the source, TCR beta CDR3 regions were amplified. The HTBI primer set was used in a first-round RT-PCR of the TCR CDR3. MiXCR, run by TCRdb on the multiplex PCR reads, gives a single entry per CDR3 protein. This table holds 500,000 to 800,000 distinct CDR3 sequences, about 45% found once. Trimming took 3 bases from V and 0 from J; bases not matched to a gene: 7. The germline gives CDR1 SEHNR, CDR2 FQNEAQ (reference sequence). The CDR3 is 17 residues long.

The rearrangement links TRBV7-9 to TRBJ2-5; 10 nucleotides align to TRBD2. The clonotype comes from an adult man with Graves' disease, either hyperthyroidism or ophthalmopathy (not recorded which). The sequencing sample was made of peripheral blood or thyroid tissue (not recorded which). The CDR3 protein is CASSFSPGLADQETQYF. In nucleotides, the CDR3 is TGTGCCAGCAGCTTTAGCCCCGGACTAGCGGACCAAGAGACCCAGTACTTC. The whole variable domain, filled in from reference TRBV7-9 and TRBJ2-5, reads DTGVSQNPRHKITKRGQNVTFRCDPISEHNRLYWYRQTLGQGPEFLTYFQNEAQLEKSRLLSDRFSAERPKGSFSTLEIQRTEQGDSAMYLCASSFSPGLADQETQYFGPGTRLLVL.